This T cell receptor (beta chain) is from a study of blood T cell repertoires in COVID-19. Sequencing was performed with immunoSEQ multiplex PCR; in TCRdb, only in-frame clones are kept and a portion is missing. The repertoire holds approximately 200,000 clones, 94% seen once, with roughly 0.7% in the top ten. The CDR3 length is 14 residues. Trimming took off 6 bases at V and 8 bases at J, with 19 bases between the two ends. Germline-derived CDR1 and CDR2 are MDHEN and SYDVKM. The clonotype originates from a man younger than 40 with COVID-19, enrolled during active disease. Sequencing input: peripheral blood. The V gene is TRBV28, the J gene TRBJ1-2, with D possibly TRBD1 on 6 matching bases. The CDR3 loop reads CASRTLGGIKGYTF. CDR3 in DNA: TGTGCCAGCAGAACATTAGGGGGAATAAAGGGCTACACCTTC.